These 18 T cell receptor beta chains originate from one sample sequenced in a study of radiotherapy plus CTLA-4 blockade in lung cancer. Sequencing used immunoSEQ multiplex PCR; TCRdb keeps in-frame clones, though not all of them. The sample holds 120,000 or so clones; 65% to 85% are singletons and the top ten take approximately 5%. Source: peripheral blood, taken from a patient treated with radiotherapy plus ipilimumab. These receptor sequences come from a human donor with non-small cell lung cancer who had a partial response to radiotherapy plus ipilimumab.

The V call is TRBV19, the J call TRBJ2-2; D is possibly TRBD1 (6 bases). V gave up 7 bases and J gave up 5 bases, with 17 bases separating them. This CDR3 is built from 15 residues. The germline V gene has CDR1 LNHDA and CDR2 SQIVND (reference sequence). CDR3 nucleotides: TGTGCCAGTACCACTGCAACCGGGACAACCGGGGAGCTGTTTTTT. It encodes CASTTATGTTGELFF.

This chain uses TRBV9 with TRBJ1-3; D is uncertain. The germline gives CDR1 SGDLS, CDR2 YYNGEE. This CDR3 region has 14 residues. Trimming cost V 7 bases and J 4 bases, with 15 bases left between them. The CDR3 nucleotides read TGTGCCAGCTCTGTGACGGGGTTGGGAAACACCATATATTTT. Translated, it gives CASSVTGLGNTIYF. Looking up the rest from reference TRBV9 and TRBJ1-3 gives the full variable domain: DSGVTQTPKHLITATGQRVTLRCSPRSGDLSVYWYQQSLDQGLQFLIQYYNGEERAKGNILERFSAQQFPDLHSELNLSSLELGDSALYFCASSVTGLGNTIYFGEGSWLTVV.

This rearrangement joins TRBV28 to TRBJ2-3; 7 nucleotides line up with TRBD2. Per germline, CDR1 MDHEN and CDR2 SYDVKM. The CDR3 length is 16 residues. The ends lost 3 bases at V and 3 bases at J; junction bases unmatched: 9. The CDR3 loop is CASSFEAGSVTDTQYF. Here the CDR3 DNA reads TGTGCCAGCAGTTTCGAAGCGGGATCGGTGACAGATACGCAGTATTTT. The variable domain in full, completed from reference TRBV28 and TRBJ2-3, reads DVKVTQSSRYLVKRTGEKVFLECVQDMDHENMFWYRQDPGLGLRLIYFSYDVKMKEKGDIPEGYSVSREKKERFSLILESASTNQTSMYLCASSFEAGSVTDTQYFGPGTRLTVL.

The J gene is TRBJ1-5, the V gene TRBV2; the match to TRBD1 covers 7 bases. The CDR3 totals 15 residues. Germline V gene data show CDR1 as SNHLY and CDR2 as FYNNEI. V lost 5 bases, J lost 3 bases, and 7 bases stayed unmatched. The CDR3 loop reads CASSFEGQSNQPQHF. DNA of the CDR3: TGTGCCAGCAGTTTCGAGGGACAGTCCAATCAGCCCCAGCATTTT.

V gene TRBV19 combines with J gene TRBJ2-3, with D possibly TRBD2 on 5 matching bases. The CDR3 has 14 residues. The V and J ends lost 3 bases and 5 bases respectively, with 12 bases between them. The germline gives CDR1 LNHDA, CDR2 SQIVND (reference sequence). In DNA form, the CDR3 reads TGTGCCAGTAGTATCACCGGACGGGGAGATACGCAGTATTTT. The encoded protein is CASSITGRGDTQYF. Using reference TRBV19 and TRBJ2-3 for the parts outside the CDR3, the full variable domain is DGGITQSPKYLFRKEGQNVTLSCEQNLNHDAMYWYRQDPGQGLRLIYYSQIVNDFQKGDIAEGYSVSREKKESFPLTVTSAQKNPTAFYLCASSITGRGDTQYFGPGTRLTVL.

The chain recombines TRBV15 with TRBJ1-3; 8 bases fit TRBD1. V gave up 5 bases and J gave up 4 bases; unmatched junction bases: 7. The CDR3 runs 15 residues. Germline V gene data show CDR1 as LNHNV and CDR2 as YYDKDF (reference sequence). DNA for the CDR3: TGTGCCACCAGCCCGAGGGCAGGGGGCGGAAACACCATATATTTT. It translates to CATSPRAGGGNTIYF. The variable domain in full, with the rest retrieved from reference TRBV15 and TRBJ1-3, is DAMVIQNPRYQVTQFGKPVTLSCSQTLNHNVMYWYQQKSSQAPKLLFHYYDKDFNNEADTPDNFQSRRPNTSFCFLDIRSPGLGDTAMYLCATSPRAGGGNTIYFGEGSWLTVV.

The chain employs TRBV19 and TRBJ2-1; 11 nucleotides match TRBD1. The ends lost 7 bases at V and 13 bases at J; junction bases unmatched: 6. The CDR3 loop spans 12 amino acids. Germline assignment: CDR1 LNHDA and CDR2 SQIVND (reference sequence). The CDR3 DNA sequence: TGTGCCAGTAAAGGACAGGGGGCACCACAGTTCTTC. Protein product: CASKGQGAPQFF.

The gene calls are TRBV6-6 and TRBJ2-5, with 7 nucleotides matching TRBD1. The CDR3 has 14 amino acids. CDR1 and CDR2 (germline): MNHNY, SVGAGI (reference sequence). Germline trimming cut 6 bases from V and 3 bases from J; bases unmatched to any gene: 7. The CDR3 region is CASRSRTGKETQYF. DNA for the CDR3: TGTGCCAGCAGGTCCCGGACAGGCAAAGAGACCCAGTACTTC.

The rearrangement links TRBV4-1 to TRBJ1-4; 7 bases map to TRBD1. Germline values: CDR1 MGHRA, CDR2 YSYEKL. The V gene end was trimmed by 1 base and the J gene end by 2 bases; junction bases not matched to a gene: 4. CDR3 length: 16 residues. The CDR3 DNA is TGCGCCAGCAGCCAAGCGACAGGGCCGACTAATGAAAAACTGTTTTTT. Its protein product is CASSQATGPTNEKLFF.

The genes are TRBV2 and TRBJ1-1; D perhaps matches TRBD1 (6 bases). Trimming stripped 6 bases from V and 1 base from J, with 15 bases between. CDR3 length: 15 amino acids. Germline V gene lookup returns CDR1 SNHLY and CDR2 FYNNEI. CDR3 amino acids: CASRETGTPNTEAFF. CDR3 nucleotides: TGTGCCAGCAGGGAGACCGGGACACCGAACACTGAAGCTTTCTTT. Complete variable domain (other parts from reference TRBV2 and TRBJ1-1): EPEVTQTPSHQVTQMGQEVILRCVPISNHLYFYWYRQILGQKVEFLVSFYNNEISEKSEIFDDQFSVERPDGSNFTLKIRSTKLEDSAMYFCASRETGTPNTEAFFGQGTRLTVV.

The gene calls are TRBV5-4 and TRBJ2-3; TRBD2 matches 10 bases. From germline, CDR1 is SGHNT and CDR2 YYREEE (reference sequence). This CDR3 is built from 16 residues. The trim removed 5 bases at V and 8 bases at J, leaving 14 bases unmatched. CDR3 loop: CASSPGLAGARGTQYF. DNA of the CDR3: TGTGCCAGCAGTCCCGGGCTAGCGGGAGCTAGAGGTACGCAGTATTTT.

The table lists this clone with a count of one. CDR3: CASSFLQNYSNQPQHF. The DNA for the CDR3 is TGTGCCAGCAGTTTTTTGCAGAACTATAGCAATCAGCCCCAGCATTTT. V and J are TRBV28 and TRBJ1-5, with no clear D. CDR1 and CDR2 from the germline V gene are MDHEN and SYDVKM. The CDR3 contains 16 residues. Trimming pared 3 bases from V and 0 bases from J, leaving 12 bases between.

The gene calls are TRBV2 and TRBJ2-7; D gene unclear. The CDR3 contains 11 residues. Germline CDR1 reads SNHLY; CDR2 reads FYNNEI. The ends were cut back, 3 bases at V and 3 bases at J, with 3 bases in the middle. CDR3 region: CASSEGYEQYV. CDR3 nucleotide sequence: TGTGCCAGCAGTGAGGGCTACGAGCAGTACGTC.

The J gene is TRBJ1-6, the V gene TRBV7-2; TRBD1 is a possible D gene (5 bases). Trimming shortened V by 5 bases and J by 7 bases, and 18 bases separated the two germline ends. The CDR3 runs 16 residues. Germline loops: CDR1 SGHTA, CDR2 FQGNSA. The CDR3 coding sequence is TGTGCCAGCAGCCCCCGCGGGGGAACGGGGAATTCACCCCTCCACTTT. It yields the protein CASSPRGGTGNSPLHF.

This clone was detected once. This chain connects TRBV10-2 to TRBJ2-3, with TRBD2 identical over 15 bases. J was trimmed by 0 bases and V by 6 bases; bases with no gene match: 7. The germline V gene encodes CDR1 WSHSY and CDR2 SAAADI. CDR3 length equals 18 residues. The chain's CDR3 is CASRGTSGRMMSTDTQYF. As DNA, the CDR3 is TGCGCCAGCAGGGGGACTAGCGGGAGGATGATGAGCACAGATACGCAGTATTTT.

The chain recombines TRBV10-3 with TRBJ1-5, with D maybe TRBD1 (6 bases). V was pared by 10 bases and J by 2 bases, with 15 bases between. Germline values: CDR1 ENHRY, CDR2 SYGVKD. The CDR3 runs to 14 residues. The CDR3 spells CATYGGARNQPQHF. DNA of the CDR3: TGTGCCACCTACGGGGGGGCGCGCAATCAGCCCCAGCATTTT.

The chain is built from TRBV29-1 and TRBJ1-2; D gene ambiguous. The CDR3 loop spans 13 amino acids. With 6 bases removed from V and 4 bases from J, the gap between germline ends came to 15 bases. Germline assignment: CDR1 SQVTM and CDR2 ANQGSEA. In DNA form, the CDR3 reads TGCAGCGTCGACTTTACTGCTATCTATGGCTACACCTTC. Translation: CSVDFTAIYGYTF.

CDR3 amino acids: CASSHTGGRGIPPQETQYF. DNA of the CDR3: TGTGCCAGTAGTCATACAGGGGGCCGAGGTATCCCTCCCCAAGAGACCCAGTACTTC. The chain combines TRBV19 with TRBJ2-5; 9 nucleotides align to TRBD1. The V and J ends lost 5 bases and 1 base, in that order; junction bases with no gene match: 17. The CDR3 has 19 residues. CDR1 is LNHDA, CDR2 SQIVND, per germline (reference sequence).